This TCR beta chain was observed in a study of blood T cell repertoires in COVID-19. Turning to the study itself: Acute and convalescent COVID-19 specimens originated in the United States, Italy and Spain. The cDNA or gDNA used as material had been derived from T cells, B-cell-depleted T cells, or PBMCs.

This CDR3 region has 14 residues. The V gene end was trimmed by 1 base and the J gene end by 8 bases; junction bases not matched to a gene: 6. Germline CDR1 and CDR2: GTSNPN and SVGIG (reference sequence). Per the original methods: Counts of nucleated cells, estimated from reference gene primer amplification, were obtained. The table came from immunoSEQ multiplex PCR; TCRdb's copy has only in-frame clones and leaves some out. V, J and clone size derive from that table, while D and trimming were established from the DNA sequence. The table includes approximately 250,000 clones, around 80% detected once.

What was sequenced was peripheral blood. The chain joins TRBV30 to TRBJ1-2, with 11 bases identical to TRBD1. The sequence came from a man in his forties who had recovered from COVID-19. CDR3 in amino acids: CAWSAGDRGIGYTF. The CDR3 DNA is TGTGCCTGGAGTGCTGGGGACAGGGGGATAGGCTACACCTTC.